The source of this T cell receptor (beta chain) is a study of T cells in Graves' hyperthyroidism and ophthalmopathy. Study outcomes and limitations: Researchers found most expanded thyroid clonotypes above 0.001 in blood as well.

The hyperthyroidism was newly diagnosed and had lasted under 2 months; the patients were aged 18 to 65. There are many counts of this clonotype. What it binds is unknown. The CDR3 has 15 amino acids. Trimming shortened V by 3 bases and J by 0 bases, and 11 bases separated the two germline ends. The investigators amplified TCR beta CDR3 regions from RNA transcripts. HTBI primers were used for first-round RT-PCR of the TCR CDR3. Each CDR3 protein is one row after TCRdb ran MiXCR on the multiplex PCR reads. The sample records approximately 640,000 distinct CDR3 sequences, 16% being singletons. The V call is TRBV12-3 or TRBV12-4, the J call TRBJ1-2, with D unresolved. This TCR derives from a woman aged 25 to 45 with Graves' hyperthyroidism. Material: blood. CDR3 protein: CASSFDGKANYGYTF. Written as DNA, the CDR3 is TGTGCCAGCAGTTTTGATGGCAAAGCTAACTATGGCTACACCTTC.